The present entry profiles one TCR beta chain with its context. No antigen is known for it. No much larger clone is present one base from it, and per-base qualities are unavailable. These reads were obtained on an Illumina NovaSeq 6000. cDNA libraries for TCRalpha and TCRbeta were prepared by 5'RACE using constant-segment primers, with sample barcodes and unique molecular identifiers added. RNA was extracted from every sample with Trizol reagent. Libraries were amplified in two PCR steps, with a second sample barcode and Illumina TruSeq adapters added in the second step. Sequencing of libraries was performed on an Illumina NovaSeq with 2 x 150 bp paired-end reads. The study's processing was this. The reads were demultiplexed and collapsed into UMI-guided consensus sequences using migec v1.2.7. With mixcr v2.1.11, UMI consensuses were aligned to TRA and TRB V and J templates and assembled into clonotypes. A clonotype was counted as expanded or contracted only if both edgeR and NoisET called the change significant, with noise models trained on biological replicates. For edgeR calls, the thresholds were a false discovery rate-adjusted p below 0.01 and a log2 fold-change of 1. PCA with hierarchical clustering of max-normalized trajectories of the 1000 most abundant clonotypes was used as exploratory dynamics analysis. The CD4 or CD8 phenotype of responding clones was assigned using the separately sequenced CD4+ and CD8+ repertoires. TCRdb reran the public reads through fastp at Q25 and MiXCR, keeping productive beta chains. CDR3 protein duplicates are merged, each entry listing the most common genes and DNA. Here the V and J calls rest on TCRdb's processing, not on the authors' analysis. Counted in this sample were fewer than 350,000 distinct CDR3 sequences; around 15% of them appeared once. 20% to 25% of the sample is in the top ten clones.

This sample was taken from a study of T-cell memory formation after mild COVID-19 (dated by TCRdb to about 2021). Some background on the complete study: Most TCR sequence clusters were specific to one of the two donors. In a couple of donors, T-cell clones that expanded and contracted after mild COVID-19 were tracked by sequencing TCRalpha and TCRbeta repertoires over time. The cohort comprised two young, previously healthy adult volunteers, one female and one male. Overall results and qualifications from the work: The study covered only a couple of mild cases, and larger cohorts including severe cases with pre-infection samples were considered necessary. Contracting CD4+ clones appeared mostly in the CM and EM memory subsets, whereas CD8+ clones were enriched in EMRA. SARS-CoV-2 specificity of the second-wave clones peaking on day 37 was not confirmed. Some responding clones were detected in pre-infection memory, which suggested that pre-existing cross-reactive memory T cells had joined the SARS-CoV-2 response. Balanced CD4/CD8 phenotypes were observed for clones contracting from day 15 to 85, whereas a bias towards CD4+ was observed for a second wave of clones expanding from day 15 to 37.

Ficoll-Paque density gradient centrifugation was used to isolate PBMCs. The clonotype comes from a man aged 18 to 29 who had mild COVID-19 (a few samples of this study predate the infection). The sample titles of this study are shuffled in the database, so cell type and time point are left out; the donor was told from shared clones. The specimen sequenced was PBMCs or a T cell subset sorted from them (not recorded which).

The bases are TGTGCCATCTCGAGGACAGGCAACACTGAAGCTTTCTTT. It encodes CAISRTGNTEAFF. The chain is encoded by TRBV10-3 joined to TRBJ1-1; 7 bases in the middle match TRBD1. The germline V gene specifies ENHRY as CDR1 and SYGVKD as CDR2. The CDR3 goes from the cysteine to the phenylalanine over 13 residues. Of the read, only the CDR3 DNA is kept; its 39 bases are in frame from base 1. Unmatched junction bases come to 5, with V trimmed by 8 bases and J by 2 bases.